This T cell receptor beta chain comes out of a study of blood T cell repertoires in COVID-19. Across the whole study: T cells, B-cell-depleted T cells, or PBMCs provided the cDNA or gDNA that served as material.

Profiling relied on immunoSEQ multiplex PCR, and the TCRdb table lists in-frame clones only, not all of them. In the table there are about 150,000 clones, roughly nine tenths of which are singletons. This CDR3 is 17 amino acids long. The V and J ends lost 0 bases and 6 bases, in that order; junction bases with no gene match: 7. CDR1 and CDR2 from the germline V gene are LNHDA and SQIVND (reference sequence). The sequence came from a man aged 45-65 years with acute or convalescent COVID-19. The specimen was peripheral blood. V usage is TRBV19 and J usage is TRBJ2-1; 11 bases agree with TRBD2. The CDR3 loop is CASSIDLLAGGLNEQFF. The CDR3 DNA follows: TGTGCCAGTAGTATAGATCTGCTAGCGGGAGGCCTCAATGAGCAGTTCTTC.